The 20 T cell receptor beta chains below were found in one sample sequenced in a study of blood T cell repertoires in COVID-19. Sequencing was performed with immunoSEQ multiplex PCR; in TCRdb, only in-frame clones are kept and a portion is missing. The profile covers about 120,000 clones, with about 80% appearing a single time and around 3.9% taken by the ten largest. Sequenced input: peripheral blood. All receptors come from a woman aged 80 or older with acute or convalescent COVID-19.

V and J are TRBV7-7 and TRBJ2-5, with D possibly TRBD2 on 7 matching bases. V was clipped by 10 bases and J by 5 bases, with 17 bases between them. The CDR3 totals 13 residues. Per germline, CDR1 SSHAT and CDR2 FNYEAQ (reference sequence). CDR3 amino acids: CAIGNGGRETQYF. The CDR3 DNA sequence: TGTGCCATTGGAAACGGGGGGCGGGAGACCCAGTACTTC.

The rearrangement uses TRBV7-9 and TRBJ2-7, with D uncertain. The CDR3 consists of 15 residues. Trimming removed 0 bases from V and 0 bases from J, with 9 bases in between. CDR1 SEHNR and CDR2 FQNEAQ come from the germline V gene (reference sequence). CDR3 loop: CASSLARGRSYEQYF. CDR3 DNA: TGTGCCAGCAGCTTAGCGCGCGGCCGCTCCTACGAGCAGTACTTC.

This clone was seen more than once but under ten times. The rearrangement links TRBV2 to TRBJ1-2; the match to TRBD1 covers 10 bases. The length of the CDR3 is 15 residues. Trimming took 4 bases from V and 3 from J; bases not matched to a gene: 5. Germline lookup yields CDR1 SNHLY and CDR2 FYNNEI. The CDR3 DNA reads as TGTGCCAGCAGTGGACCGGGACAGGGGCACTATGGCTACACCTTC. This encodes CASSGPGQGHYGYTF.

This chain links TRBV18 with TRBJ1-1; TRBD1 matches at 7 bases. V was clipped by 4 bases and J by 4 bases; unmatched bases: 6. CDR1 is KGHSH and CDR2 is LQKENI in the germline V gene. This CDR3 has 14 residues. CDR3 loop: CASSLRQGRTEAFF. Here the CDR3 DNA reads TGTGCCAGCTCACTCCGACAGGGTCGCACTGAAGCTTTCTTT.

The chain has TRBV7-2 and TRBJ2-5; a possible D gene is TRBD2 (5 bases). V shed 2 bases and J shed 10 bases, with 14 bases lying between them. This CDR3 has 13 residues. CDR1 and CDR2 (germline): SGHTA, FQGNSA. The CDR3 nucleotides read TGTGCCAGCAGCTTATCTCGTCGGACTCGCCAGTACTTC. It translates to CASSLSRRTRQYF.

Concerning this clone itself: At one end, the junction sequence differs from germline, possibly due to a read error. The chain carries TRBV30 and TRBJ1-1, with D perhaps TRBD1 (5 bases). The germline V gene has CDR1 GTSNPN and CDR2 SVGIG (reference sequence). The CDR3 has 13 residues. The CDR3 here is CAGRQGRNTEAFF. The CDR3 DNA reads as TGTGCCGGGAGGCAGGGCAGGAACACTGAAGCTTTCTTT.

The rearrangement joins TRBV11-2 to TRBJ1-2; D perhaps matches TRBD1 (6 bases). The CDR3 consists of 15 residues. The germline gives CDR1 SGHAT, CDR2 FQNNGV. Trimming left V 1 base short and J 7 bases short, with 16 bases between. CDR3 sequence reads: CASSLVGGVLVGYTF. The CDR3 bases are TGTGCCAGCAGCTTAGTAGGGGGGGTGCTAGTTGGCTACACCTTC.

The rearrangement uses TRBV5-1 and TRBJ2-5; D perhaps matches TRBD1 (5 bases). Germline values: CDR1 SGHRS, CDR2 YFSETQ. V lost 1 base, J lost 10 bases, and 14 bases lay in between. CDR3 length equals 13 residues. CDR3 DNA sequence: TGCGCCAGCAGCTTGAGTTCAGGGCAGGGCCAGTACTTC. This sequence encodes CASSLSSGQGQYF.

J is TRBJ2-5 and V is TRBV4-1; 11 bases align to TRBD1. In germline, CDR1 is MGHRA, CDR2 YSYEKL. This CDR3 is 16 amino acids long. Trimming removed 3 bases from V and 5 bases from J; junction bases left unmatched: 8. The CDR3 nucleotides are TGCGCCAGCAGCCAGCCAGGACAGGGGGCTTTGGAGACCCAGTACTTC. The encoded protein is CASSQPGQGALETQYF.

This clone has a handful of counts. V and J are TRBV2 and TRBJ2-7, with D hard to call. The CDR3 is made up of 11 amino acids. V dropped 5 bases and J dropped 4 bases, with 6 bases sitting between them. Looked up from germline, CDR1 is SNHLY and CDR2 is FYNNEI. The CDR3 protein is CASSSRYEQYF. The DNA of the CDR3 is TGTGCCAGCAGTTCGAGATACGAGCAGTACTTC. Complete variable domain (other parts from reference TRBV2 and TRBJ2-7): EPEVTQTPSHQVTQMGQEVILRCVPISNHLYFYWYRQILGQKVEFLVSFYNNEISEKSEIFDDQFSVERPDGSNFTLKIRSTKLEDSAMYFCASSSRYEQYFGPGTRLTVT.

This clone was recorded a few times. The CDR3 nucleotides are TGTGCCAGCAGCTTCGGGGGGTTCCAGCCCCAGCATTTT. Its translation: CASSFGGFQPQHF. This chain uses TRBV7-2 with TRBJ1-5; weak D call: TRBD1 (5 bases). CDR3 length: 13 residues. Between the trimmed V and J ends, which lost 3 bases and 7 bases, there was a span of 10 bases. In germline, CDR1 is SGHTA, CDR2 FQGNSA. Supplemented by reference TRBV7-2 and TRBJ1-5, the full variable domain reads GAGVSQSPSNKVTEKGKDVELRCDPISGHTALYWYRQSLGQGLEFLIYFQGNSAPDKSGLPSDRFSAERTGGSVSTLTIQRTQQEDSAVYLCASSFGGFQPQHFGDGTRLSIL.

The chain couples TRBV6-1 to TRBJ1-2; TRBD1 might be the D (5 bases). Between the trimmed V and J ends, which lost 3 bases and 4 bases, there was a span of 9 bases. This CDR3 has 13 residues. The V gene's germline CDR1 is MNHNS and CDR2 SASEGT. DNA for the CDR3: TGTGCCAGCAGTGATCAGGGCCCCTATGGCTACACCTTC. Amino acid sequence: CASSDQGPYGYTF.

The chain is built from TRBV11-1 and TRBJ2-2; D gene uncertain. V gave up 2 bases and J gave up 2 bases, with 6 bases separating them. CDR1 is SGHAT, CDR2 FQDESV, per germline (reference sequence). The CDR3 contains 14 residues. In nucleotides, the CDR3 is TGTGCCAGCAGCTTACGAACAAACACCGGGGAGCTGTTTTTT. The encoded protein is CASSLRTNTGELFF.

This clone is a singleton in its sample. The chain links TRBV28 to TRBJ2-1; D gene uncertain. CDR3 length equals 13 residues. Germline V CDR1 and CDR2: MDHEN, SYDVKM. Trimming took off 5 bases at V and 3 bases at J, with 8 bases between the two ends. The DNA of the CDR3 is TGTGCCAGCAGTGGCCCGGGCTACAATGAGCAGTTCTTC. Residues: CASSGPGYNEQFF.

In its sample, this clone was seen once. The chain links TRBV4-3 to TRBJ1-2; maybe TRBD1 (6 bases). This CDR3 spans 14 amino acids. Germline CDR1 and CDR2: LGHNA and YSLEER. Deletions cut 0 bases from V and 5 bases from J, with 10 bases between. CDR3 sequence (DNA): TGCGCCAGCAGCCAAGAGGGCAGGGGTTATGGCTACACCTTC. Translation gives CASSQEGRGYGYTF.

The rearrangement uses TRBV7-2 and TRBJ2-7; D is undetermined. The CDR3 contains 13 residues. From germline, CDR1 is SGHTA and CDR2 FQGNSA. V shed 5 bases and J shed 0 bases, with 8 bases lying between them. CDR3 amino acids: CASSPTRSYEQYF. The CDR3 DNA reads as TGTGCCAGCAGCCCTACCCGCTCCTACGAGCAGTACTTC.

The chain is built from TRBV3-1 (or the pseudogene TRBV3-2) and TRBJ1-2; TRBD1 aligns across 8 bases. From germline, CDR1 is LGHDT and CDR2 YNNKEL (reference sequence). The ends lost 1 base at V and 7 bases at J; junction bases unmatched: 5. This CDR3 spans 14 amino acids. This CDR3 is CASSQARTGSGYTF. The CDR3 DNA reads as TGTGCCAGCAGCCAAGCCAGGACAGGGAGTGGCTACACCTTC.

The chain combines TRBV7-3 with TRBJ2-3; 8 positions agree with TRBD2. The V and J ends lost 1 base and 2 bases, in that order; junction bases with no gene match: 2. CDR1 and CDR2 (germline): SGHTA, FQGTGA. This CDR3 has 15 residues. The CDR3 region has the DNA TGTGCCAGCAGCTTAATAGCGGGAAACACAGATACGCAGTATTTT. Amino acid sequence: CASSLIAGNTDTQYF.

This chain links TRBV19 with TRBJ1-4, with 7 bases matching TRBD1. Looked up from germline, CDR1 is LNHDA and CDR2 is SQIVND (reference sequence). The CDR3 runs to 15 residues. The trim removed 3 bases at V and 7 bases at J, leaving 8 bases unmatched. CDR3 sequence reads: CASSILGQVVEKLFF. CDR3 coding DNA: TGTGCCAGTAGTATCCTCGGACAGGTTGTTGAAAAACTGTTTTTT.

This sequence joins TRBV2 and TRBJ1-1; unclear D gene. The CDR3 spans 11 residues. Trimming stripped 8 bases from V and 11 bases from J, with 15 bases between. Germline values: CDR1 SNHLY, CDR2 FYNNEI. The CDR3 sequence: CASCLTQQAFF. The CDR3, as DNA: TGTGCCAGCTGTCTAACCCAACAGGCTTTCTTT.